The clone carrying this T cell receptor (beta chain) was seen just once. Other nucleotide sequences in the sample specify the same CDR3. Sequencing used immunoSEQ multiplex PCR; TCRdb keeps in-frame clones, though not all of them. The sample comprises roughly 2 million clones, 90% to 96% of which are singletons, and around 0.13% rests with the top ten. The sample is drawn from a study of shared clonotypes between healthy human individuals. Across the whole study: Samples came from a couple of female and a few male donors aged 18 to 49.

V lost 6 bases and J 8 bases, leaving 10 bases between the germline ends. In germline, CDR1 is DFQATT, CDR2 SNEGSKA (reference sequence). The CDR3 consists of 10 residues. The sequenced sample consisted of naive CD4+ T cells sorted from blood. Subset denoted: CD45RA+ positively selected. The chain combines TRBV20-1 with TRBJ1-2, with a tentative D call TRBD1 (6 bases). The TCR was taken from a man in his late teens or twenties in good health. CDR3 DNA sequence: TGCAGTGCATACAGGGACGGCTACACCTTC. It encodes CSAYRDGYTF.